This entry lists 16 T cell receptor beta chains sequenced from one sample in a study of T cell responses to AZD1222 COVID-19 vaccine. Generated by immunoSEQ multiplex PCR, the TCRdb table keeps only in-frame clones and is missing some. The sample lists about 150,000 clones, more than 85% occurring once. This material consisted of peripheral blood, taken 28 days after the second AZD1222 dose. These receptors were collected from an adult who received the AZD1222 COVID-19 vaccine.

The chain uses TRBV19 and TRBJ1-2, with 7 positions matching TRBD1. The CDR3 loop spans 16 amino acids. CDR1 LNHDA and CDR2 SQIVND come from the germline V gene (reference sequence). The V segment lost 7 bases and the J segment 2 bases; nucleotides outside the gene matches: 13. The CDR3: CASTESGTVKNYGYTF. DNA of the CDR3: TGTGCCAGTACCGAATCCGGGACAGTGAAAAACTATGGCTACACCTTC.

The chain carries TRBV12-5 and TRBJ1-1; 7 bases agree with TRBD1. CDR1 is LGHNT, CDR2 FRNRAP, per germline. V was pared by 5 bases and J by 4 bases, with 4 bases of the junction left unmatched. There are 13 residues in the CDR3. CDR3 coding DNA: TGTGCTAGTGGTAAAGGACAGGTCACTGAAGCTTTCTTT. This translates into CASGKGQVTEAFF.

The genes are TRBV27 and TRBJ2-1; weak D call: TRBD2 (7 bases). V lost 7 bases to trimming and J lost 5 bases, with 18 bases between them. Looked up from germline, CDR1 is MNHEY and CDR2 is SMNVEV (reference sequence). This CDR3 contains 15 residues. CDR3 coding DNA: TGTGCCAGCAACAAGAAGGGGGGGGAGCACAATGAGCAGTTCTTC. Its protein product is CASNKKGGEHNEQFF.

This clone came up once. In DNA, the CDR3 is TGTGCCAGCAGCCCGACTCTGAATTTGGCTGAAGCTTTCTTT. The encoded protein is CASSPTLNLAEAFF. The chain carries TRBV11-2 and TRBJ1-1; D is unclear. CDR3 size: 14 residues. Looked up from germline, CDR1 is SGHAT and CDR2 is FQNNGV. V was pared by 5 bases and J by 6 bases, with 16 bases between.

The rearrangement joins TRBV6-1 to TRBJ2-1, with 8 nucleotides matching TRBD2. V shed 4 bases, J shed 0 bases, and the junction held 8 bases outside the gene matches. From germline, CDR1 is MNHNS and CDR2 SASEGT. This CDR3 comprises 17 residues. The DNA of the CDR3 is TGTGCCAGCAGTGGACTAGCGCGCTTGAGCTCCTACAATGAGCAGTTCTTC. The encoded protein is CASSGLARLSSYNEQFF.

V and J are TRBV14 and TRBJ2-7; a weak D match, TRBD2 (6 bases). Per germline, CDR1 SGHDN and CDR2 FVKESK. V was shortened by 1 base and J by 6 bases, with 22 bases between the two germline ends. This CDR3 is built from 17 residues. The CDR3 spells CASSQVSRALGGGEQYF. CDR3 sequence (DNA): TGTGCCAGCAGCCAAGTGAGCCGGGCACTGGGGGGAGGCGAGCAGTACTTC.

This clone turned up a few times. The DNA for the CDR3 is TGTGCCAGCTCACTAGGTGTTGGGAACACTGAAGCTTTCTTT. It encodes CASSLGVGNTEAFF. The rearrangement joins TRBV18 to TRBJ1-1; D gene ambiguous. The germline V gene has CDR1 KGHSH and CDR2 LQKENI. V lost 4 bases and J lost 1, with 10 bases in between. This CDR3 is 14 amino acids long.

CDR3 sequence (DNA): TGTGCCAGCAGGACAGGGGACTATGGCTACACCTTC. Translated: CASRTGDYGYTF. This chain links TRBV28 with TRBJ1-2; 8 nucleotides match TRBD1. The V gene end was trimmed by 6 bases and the J gene end by 3 bases; junction bases not matched to a gene: 0. In germline, CDR1 is MDHEN, CDR2 SYDVKM. This CDR3 region has 12 residues.

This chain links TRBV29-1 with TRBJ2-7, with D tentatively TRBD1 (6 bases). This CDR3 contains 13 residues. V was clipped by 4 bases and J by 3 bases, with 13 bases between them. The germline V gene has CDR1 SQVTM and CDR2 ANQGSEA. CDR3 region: CSVVTGTNYEQYF. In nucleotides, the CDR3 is TGCAGCGTTGTAACAGGGACCAACTACGAGCAGTACTTC.

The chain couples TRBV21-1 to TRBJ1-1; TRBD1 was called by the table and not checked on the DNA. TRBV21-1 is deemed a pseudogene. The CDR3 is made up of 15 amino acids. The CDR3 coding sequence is TGTGCCAGCAGCAATAGGGGCAGGGCCCGCACTGAAGCTTTCTTT. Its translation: CASSNRGRARTEAFF.

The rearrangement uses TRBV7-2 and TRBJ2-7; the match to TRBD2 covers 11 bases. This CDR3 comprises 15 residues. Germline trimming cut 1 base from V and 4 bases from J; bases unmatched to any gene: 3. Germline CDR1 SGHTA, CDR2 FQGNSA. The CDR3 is CASSLVTSGIYEQYF. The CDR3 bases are TGTGCCAGCAGCTTAGTGACTAGCGGGATATACGAGCAGTACTTC.

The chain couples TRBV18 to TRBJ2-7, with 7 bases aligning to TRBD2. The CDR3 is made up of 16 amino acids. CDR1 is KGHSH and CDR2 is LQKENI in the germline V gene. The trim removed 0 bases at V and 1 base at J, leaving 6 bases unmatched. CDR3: CASSPPGWGGSYEQYF. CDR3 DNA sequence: TGTGCCAGCTCACCACCTGGTTGGGGAGGGTCCTACGAGCAGTACTTC.

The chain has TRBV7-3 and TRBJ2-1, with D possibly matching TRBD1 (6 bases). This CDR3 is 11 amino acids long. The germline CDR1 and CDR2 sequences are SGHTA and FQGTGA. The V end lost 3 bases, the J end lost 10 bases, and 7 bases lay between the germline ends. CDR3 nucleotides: TGTGCCAGCAGCTTGGGGACAGAGCAGTTCTTC. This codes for CASSLGTEQFF. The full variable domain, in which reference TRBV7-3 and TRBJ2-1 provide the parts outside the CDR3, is GAGVSQTPSNKVTEKGKYVELRCDPISGHTALYWYRQSLGQGPEFLIYFQGTGAADDSGLPNDRFFAVRPEGSVSTLKIQRTERGDSAVYLCASSLGTEQFFGPGTRLTVL.

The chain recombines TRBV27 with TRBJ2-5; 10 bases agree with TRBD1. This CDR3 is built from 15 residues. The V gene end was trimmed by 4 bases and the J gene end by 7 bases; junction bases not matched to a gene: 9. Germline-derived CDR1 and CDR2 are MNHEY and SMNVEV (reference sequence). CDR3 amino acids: CASSSVRQGAWTQYF. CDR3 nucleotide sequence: TGTGCCAGCAGTTCCGTGAGACAGGGGGCTTGGACCCAGTACTTC.

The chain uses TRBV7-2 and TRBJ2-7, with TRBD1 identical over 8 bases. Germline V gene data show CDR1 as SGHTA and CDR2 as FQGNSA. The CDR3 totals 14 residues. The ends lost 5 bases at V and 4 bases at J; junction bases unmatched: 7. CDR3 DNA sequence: TGTGCCAGCAGCACCGGGGACAGGTTATACGAGCAGTACTTC. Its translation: CASSTGDRLYEQYF.

CDR3 DNA: TGTGCCAGCAGCCCTGGGAACCTGAACACCGGGGAGCTGTTTTTT. This codes for CASSPGNLNTGELFF. The rearrangement uses TRBV28 and TRBJ2-2; no clear D gene. Germline values: CDR1 MDHEN, CDR2 SYDVKM. This CDR3 has 15 amino acids. Trimming shortened V by 6 bases and J by 1 base, and 12 bases separated the two germline ends.